The 21 T cell receptor beta chains presented below share a single source sample, sequenced in a study of CD8 T cells in ankylosing spondylitis. Points from the study as a whole: Characteristic of ankylosing spondylitis blood, it appeared, was a TCR beta motif comprising about eight highly homologous variants.

These receptors have no known antigen. TCRdb re-derived calls from the 5' RACE reads in MiXCR, one entry per CDR3 protein. The sample carries some 840,000 distinct CDR3 sequences, approximately 10% recorded once. Source material: blood, either unsorted or a sorted T cell fraction (not recorded which). These receptors were collected from a male donor with ankylosing spondylitis.

The chain is built from TRBV7-9 and TRBJ1-2; no clear D. The CDR3 runs to 12 residues. CDR1 SEHNR and CDR2 FQNEAQ come from the germline V gene (reference sequence). The V end lost 4 bases, the J end lost 5 bases, and 8 bases lay between the germline ends. CDR3 nucleotides: TGTGCCAGCAGCTACGCCGCTTATGGCTACACCTTC. Protein product: CASSYAAYGYTF. Full variable domain (outside the CDR3, taken from reference TRBV7-9 and TRBJ1-2): DTGVSQNPRHKITKRGQNVTFRCDPISEHNRLYWYRQTLGQGPEFLTYFQNEAQLEKSRLLSDRFSAERPKGSFSTLEIQRTEQGDSAMYLCASSYAAYGYTFGSGTRLTVV.

This clonotype was found many times. This chain links TRBV20-1 with TRBJ1-5; D possibly corresponds to TRBD1 (6 bases). Trimming pared 5 bases from V and 3 bases from J, leaving 8 bases between. The CDR3 loop spans 12 amino acids. The germline V gene encodes CDR1 DFQATT and CDR2 SNEGSKA (reference sequence). The CDR3 coding sequence is TGCAGTGCTGGGGGGCACAATCAGCCCCAGCATTTT. This translates into CSAGGHNQPQHF.

This clonotype was detected only a few times. V usage is TRBV25-1 and J usage is TRBJ2-3; the D gene is possibly TRBD2 (5 bases). Germline CDR1 is MGHDK and CDR2 is SYGVNS. V was shortened by 10 bases and J by 1 base, with 12 bases between the two germline ends. The CDR3 has 13 amino acids. CDR3 sequence (DNA): TGTGCCACCTTACTCGGGGGCACAGATACGCAGTATTTT. Protein: CATLLGGTDTQYF.

This clonotype was recorded a few times. V usage is TRBV10-2 and J usage is TRBJ2-7; 9 bases line up with TRBD2. Germline loops: CDR1 WSHSY, CDR2 SAAADI. The CDR3 is made up of 14 amino acids. Germline trimming cut 2 bases from V and 6 bases from J; bases unmatched to any gene: 5. For the CDR3, the DNA is TGCGCCAGCAGTGAGGTAGCGGGAGCTGGCGAGCAGTACTTC. Translating it yields CASSEVAGAGEQYF.

The chain is built from TRBV20-1 and TRBJ2-7; D not resolved. The germline V and J ends were trimmed by 4 bases and 2 bases, with 12 bases remaining between them. This CDR3 has 13 residues. In germline, CDR1 is DFQATT, CDR2 SNEGSKA (reference sequence). This CDR3 reads CSAIKTKAYEQYF. The CDR3 DNA sequence: TGCAGTGCTATAAAGACGAAAGCCTACGAGCAGTACTTC.

This clonotype showed up many times. CDR3: CSGLTGTAETQYF. Written as DNA, the CDR3 is TGCAGCGGTCTGACAGGGACGGCAGAGACCCAGTACTTC. The chain employs TRBV29-1 and TRBJ2-5; 7 nucleotides agree with TRBD1. This CDR3 is 13 amino acids long. Per the germline V gene, CDR1 is SQVTM and CDR2 is ANQGSEA. Trimming cost V 7 bases and J 4 bases; bases outside gene matches: 9.

This clonotype came up a few times. The chain carries TRBV5-6 and TRBJ2-1; 11 bases align to TRBD2. V gave up 3 bases and J gave up 3 bases; unmatched junction bases: 8. CDR1 SGHDT and CDR2 YYEEEE come from the germline V gene. The length of the CDR3 is 17 residues. CDR3 sequence reads: CASSSPGTSGSYNEQFF. The CDR3 region has the DNA TGTGCCAGCAGCTCCCCAGGTACTAGCGGGAGCTACAATGAGCAGTTCTTC.

This clonotype was picked up a small number of times. The V gene is TRBV7-8, the J gene TRBJ2-5, with a possible D match to TRBD1 (5 bases). V lost 3 bases and J 3 bases, leaving 8 bases between the germline ends. The CDR3 is 13 amino acids. Germline V gives CDR1 SGHVS, CDR2 FQNEAQ. The CDR3 loop reads CASSFRQKETQYF. CDR3 nucleotide sequence: TGTGCCAGCAGCTTCAGACAGAAAGAGACCCAGTACTTC.

This clonotype has only a few counts. The rearrangement links TRBV7-2 to TRBJ2-7, with TRBD1 matching 8 bases. The germline V gene encodes CDR1 SGHTA and CDR2 FQGNSA. With 5 bases clipped from V and 2 bases from J, the junction kept 8 bases outside the gene matches. There are 15 residues in the CDR3. CDR3 in amino acids: CASSRQGTETYEQYF. The DNA of the CDR3 is TGTGCCAGCAGCCGACAGGGGACCGAGACCTACGAGCAGTACTTC.

V usage is TRBV6-1 and J usage is TRBJ2-7; a weak D match, TRBD1 (5 bases). The V and J ends lost 7 bases and 0 bases respectively, with 19 bases between them. The CDR3 extends over 16 amino acids. The germline gives CDR1 MNHNS, CDR2 SASEGT. CDR3: CASTRGWGKGSYEQYF. DNA of the CDR3: TGTGCCAGCACTCGTGGGTGGGGCAAGGGCTCCTACGAGCAGTACTTC.

This clonotype was seen repeatedly, ten times or more. This chain uses TRBV7-2 with TRBJ2-5; 9 bases are a match to TRBD1. This CDR3 is 14 amino acids long. V gave up 3 bases and J gave up 4 bases; unmatched junction bases: 3. Germline CDR1 reads SGHTA; CDR2 reads FQGNSA. This CDR3 is CASSLDRGLETQYF. CDR3 DNA: TGTGCCAGCAGCTTGGACAGGGGCTTAGAGACCCAGTACTTC.

This clonotype showed up many times. This chain links TRBV4-3 with TRBJ1-2; maybe TRBD1 (6 bases). There are 15 residues in the CDR3. The V and J ends lost 0 bases and 5 bases respectively, with 13 bases between them. The germline V gene has CDR1 LGHNA and CDR2 YSLEER. CDR3 region: CASSQDEGVGYGYTF. The CDR3 region has the DNA TGCGCCAGCAGCCAAGATGAGGGGGTAGGGTATGGCTACACCTTC.

CDR3 in amino acids: CASSWRGVDTEAFF. The CDR3 DNA reads TGCGCCAGCAGCTGGAGGGGAGTCGACACTGAAGCTTTCTTT. The J gene is TRBJ1-1, the V gene TRBV5-1, with TRBD1 as a possible D gene (5 bases). Germline CDR1 SGHRS, CDR2 YFSETQ. The V gene lost 3 bases and the J gene lost 3 bases, with 12 bases spanning the gap. The CDR3 sequence is 14 residues long.

This clonotype occurred a few times. This chain links TRBV6-5 with TRBJ2-1; D possibly corresponds to TRBD1 (6 bases). The CDR3 runs to 17 residues. The V gene lost 2 bases and the J gene lost 6 bases, with 20 bases spanning the gap. Germline V gene lookup returns CDR1 MNHEY and CDR2 SVGAGI. The CDR3, as DNA: TGTGCCAGCAGTTACCTGGGTGTGGGGGCGAAAACCAATGAGCAGTTCTTC. This codes for CASSYLGVGAKTNEQFF.

V is TRBV20-1 and J is TRBJ2-1, with 9 nucleotides matching TRBD2. This CDR3 has 15 residues. Germline CDR1 reads DFQATT; CDR2 reads SNEGSKA (reference sequence). Unmatched junction bases numbered 10, after V lost 6 bases and J lost 4 bases. Here the CDR3 reads CSAPAEREAYNEQFF. The CDR3 region has the DNA TGCAGTGCCCCCGCGGAGCGGGAGGCTTACAATGAGCAGTTCTTC.

The table lists this clonotype with a few counts. This sequence joins TRBV6-5 and TRBJ2-1; maybe TRBD1 (5 bases). This CDR3 contains 15 residues. Trimming pared 0 bases from V and 8 bases from J, leaving 14 bases between. Germline V gene data show CDR1 as MNHEY and CDR2 as SVGAGI. The CDR3 region is CASSYSGPPGDEQFF. The CDR3 coding sequence is TGTGCCAGCAGTTACTCGGGGCCGCCAGGCGATGAGCAGTTCTTC.

This clonotype was seen only a few times. The rearrangement links TRBV7-6 to TRBJ1-4; no reliable D call. Germline CDR1 and CDR2: SGHVS and FNYEAQ. The CDR3 contains 14 residues. V was shortened by 6 bases and J by 5 bases, with 13 bases between the two germline ends. The CDR3 DNA reads TGTGCCAGCAGTTCCAGGCCCAAAAATGAAAAACTGTTTTTT. Translation gives CASSSRPKNEKLFF.

The chain combines TRBV20-1 with TRBJ2-3, with D possibly matching TRBD2 (5 bases). Trimming removed 7 bases at V and 11 bases at J, with 22 bases between. Germline CDR1 reads DFQATT; CDR2 reads SNEGSKA (reference sequence). The CDR3 is 13 amino acids. CDR3: CSEIGSFPIGQYF. For the CDR3, the DNA is TGCAGTGAGATTGGGAGCTTCCCTATCGGGCAGTATTTT.

In its sample, this clonotype was seen many times. This chain links TRBV15 with TRBJ2-4, with D possibly called TRBD1 or TRBD2 (5 bases each). V was clipped by 5 bases and J by 8 bases, with 13 bases between them. This CDR3 spans 13 amino acids. The V gene's germline CDR1 is LNHNV and CDR2 YYDKDF (reference sequence). CDR3 loop: CATSSGAMDIQYF. The CDR3 nucleotides read TGTGCCACCAGCTCCGGGGCAATGGACATTCAGTACTTC.

This clonotype was picked up many times. In DNA form, the CDR3 reads TGCAGTGCTAGAGTGGGGGTTTTACTTGAGACCCAGTACTTC. Its protein is CSARVGVLLETQYF. The chain joins TRBV20-1 to TRBJ2-5, with D possibly called TRBD1 or TRBD2 (5 bases each). The germline V and J ends were trimmed by 1 base and 5 bases, with 14 bases remaining between them. Germline CDR1 reads DFQATT; CDR2 reads SNEGSKA (reference sequence). The CDR3 consists of 14 residues.

This CDR3 reads CAIKDGDSYEQYF. The CDR3 bases are TGTGCCATCAAGGACGGGGACTCCTACGAGCAGTACTTC. The chain has TRBV10-3 and TRBJ2-7; D may be TRBD2 (5 bases). Trimming shortened V by 7 bases and J by 0 bases, and 10 bases separated the two germline ends. The CDR3 is made up of 13 amino acids. In germline, CDR1 is ENHRY, CDR2 SYGVKD.